The 13 T cell receptor beta chains given below trace back to one sample, sequenced in a study of long-term antiretroviral therapy in people with HIV. With survey level as its setting, the immunoSEQ assay was v3.0. Some clones are missing from TCRdb's copy, which holds only in-frame ones; the method was immunoSEQ multiplex PCR. The table shows more than 15,000 clones, with 70% to 90% occurring only once. The starting material was unsorted PBMCs, obtained 0.3 years before starting antiretroviral therapy. These TCRs come from a middle-aged man with HIV.

This clone was seen only a few times. The chain carries TRBV19 and TRBJ2-7, with D possibly matching TRBD2 (5 bases). This CDR3 is built from 13 residues. Trimming removed 3 bases from V and 1 base from J, with 7 bases in between. The germline V gene encodes CDR1 LNHDA and CDR2 SQIVND (reference sequence). The CDR3 here is CASSMRTSYEQYF. The CDR3 nucleotides read TGTGCCAGTAGTATGCGGACTTCCTACGAGCAGTACTTC.

CDR3 nucleotides: TGTGCCAGTAGTATCAGAACGGGGGATGGCGGGGAGCTGTTTTTT. It is translated as CASSIRTGDGGELFF. This chain uses TRBV19 with TRBJ2-2; maybe TRBD2 (6 bases). V was clipped by 3 bases and J by 7 bases, with 15 bases between them. CDR3 length: 15 amino acids. Germline V gene sequence: CDR1 LNHDA, CDR2 SQIVND (reference sequence).

This clone occurred once. The CDR3 DNA follows: TGTGCCAGCAGCTTAGAGGCCGGTTGGTATGAAAAACTGTTTTTT. Protein sequence: CASSLEAGWYEKLFF. The V gene is TRBV7-9, the J gene TRBJ1-4; D is unclear. This CDR3 region has 15 residues. Germline CDR1 is SEHNR and CDR2 is FQNEAQ (reference sequence). Between the trimmed V and J ends, which lost 1 base and 6 bases, there was a span of 12 bases.

By its share, this clone is large (0.1 to 1%). The chain carries TRBV19 and TRBJ2-5; the match to TRBD1 covers 10 bases. This CDR3 region has 14 residues. V was pared by 5 bases and J by 3 bases, with 3 bases of the junction left unmatched. Germline V gene data show CDR1 as LNHDA and CDR2 as SQIVND (reference sequence). CDR3 region: CASSPGTGEETQYF. Written as DNA, the CDR3 is TGTGCCAGTAGTCCTGGGACAGGGGAAGAGACCCAGTACTTC.

The rearrangement links TRBV19 to TRBJ2-2, with 7 positions matching TRBD2. After removal of 5 bases from V and 5 bases from J, the junction contained 8 bases not matched to a gene. The CDR3 loop spans 15 amino acids. Germline CDR1 reads LNHDA; CDR2 reads SQIVND (reference sequence). The CDR3 nucleotides read TGTGCCAGTAGTCGCGGGAGAGTGTGGACCGGGGAGCTGTTTTTT. Translating gives CASSRGRVWTGELFF.

V gene TRBV9 combines with J gene TRBJ2-5; D unresolved. There are 15 residues in the CDR3. Between the trimmed V and J ends, which lost 0 bases and 1 base, there was a span of 10 bases. Germline CDR1 SGDLS, CDR2 YYNGEE. The CDR3 region is CASSVGGRIQETQYF. For the CDR3, the DNA is TGTGCCAGCAGCGTAGGCGGACGAATCCAAGAGACCCAGTACTTC.

The chain combines TRBV19 with TRBJ1-1; D is possibly TRBD1 (5 bases). Germline V CDR1 and CDR2: LNHDA, SQIVND (reference sequence). CDR3 length equals 15 residues. V lost 5 bases to trimming and J lost 1 base, with 14 bases between them. The DNA of the CDR3 is TGTGCCAGTAGTTATCAATGGGGCGGGAACACTGAAGCTTTCTTT. Residues: CASSYQWGGNTEAFF.

This clone has a single count. The chain carries TRBV19 and TRBJ2-7; 9 bases are a match to TRBD2. The V segment lost 4 bases and the J segment 6 bases; nucleotides outside the gene matches: 10. The germline V gene encodes CDR1 LNHDA and CDR2 SQIVND (reference sequence). The CDR3 is 15 residues long. The CDR3: CASSTGTSWKSEQYF. In nucleotides, the CDR3 is TGTGCCAGTAGTACTGGGACTAGCTGGAAAAGCGAGCAGTACTTC.

The genes are TRBV7-2 and TRBJ2-6; D uncertain. The CDR3 consists of 15 residues. Trimming pared 1 base from V and 4 bases from J, leaving 8 bases between. CDR1 SGHTA and CDR2 FQGNSA come from the germline V gene. CDR3 residues: CASSLVGAGANVLTF. CDR3 nucleotide sequence: TGTGCCAGCAGCTTAGTGGGTGCAGGGGCCAACGTCCTGACTTTC.

This clone has only one observation. The chain couples TRBV6-4 to TRBJ1-2; 7 nucleotides match TRBD1. CDR1 is MRHNA, CDR2 SNTAGT, per germline. The ends lost 5 bases at V and 3 bases at J; junction bases unmatched: 6. This CDR3 is 14 amino acids long. The CDR3 region has the DNA TGTGCCAGCAGTATCGACAGGGATCACTATGGCTACACCTTC. Translated: CASSIDRDHYGYTF.

V is TRBV5-8 and J is TRBJ2-1, with D perhaps matching TRBD2 (6 bases). Germline V gene sequence: CDR1 SGHTS, CDR2 YDEGEE. Trimming stripped 4 bases from V and 0 bases from J, with 8 bases between. The CDR3 runs 14 residues. CDR3 region: CASSVTSSYNEQFF. The CDR3 nucleotides are TGTGCCAGCAGCGTGACTAGCTCCTACAATGAGCAGTTCTTC.

J is TRBJ2-1 and V is TRBV6-4; 10 nucleotides match TRBD2. With V trimmed by 2 bases and J by 8 bases, 12 bases remained unmatched. CDR3 length: 17 residues. Germline lookup yields CDR1 MRHNA and CDR2 SNTAGT. CDR3 residues: CASSDGPGTSAADEQFF. The CDR3 DNA reads as TGTGCCAGCAGTGACGGCCCCGGGACTAGCGCCGCCGATGAGCAGTTCTTC.

The chain is built from TRBV7-9 and TRBJ1-2; D possibly corresponds to TRBD1 (5 bases). The CDR3 spans 15 residues. Trimming left V 10 bases short and J 4 bases short, with 22 bases between. Germline lookup yields CDR1 SEHNR and CDR2 FQNEAQ (reference sequence). The CDR3 nucleotides read TGTGCCATACAAAAACCTGCCGGGGGTATCTATGGCTACACCTTC. It specifies CAIQKPAGGIYGYTF.